This TCR beta chain was sequenced in a study of shared clonotypes between healthy human individuals. As for the study in general: Contributing individuals were two females and three males aged 18 to 49.

As regards this clone: Its antigen remains unidentified.

Study results and limitations: What naive subsets generally showed was a larger estimated richness than memory subsets showed.

Here immunoSEQ multiplex PCR was the method, and the copy in TCRdb shows in-frame clones only, minus some. The repertoire holds 2.5 million or so clones, with 85% to 95% as singletons. V was cut by 6 bases and J by 10 bases, with 18 bases left in between. CDR1 is LNHDA and CDR2 is SQIVND in the germline V gene (reference sequence). This CDR3 is built from 14 residues. The chain recombines TRBV19 with TRBJ1-4, with unresolved D. The sample was naive CD4+ T cells sorted from blood. Subset given: CD45RA+ positively selected. The clonotype was recovered from a man younger than 30 in good health. The CDR3 nucleotides are TGTGCCAGTAGACCCCCCGGGGAGGGAGGAAAACTGTTTTTT. Encoded protein: CASRPPGEGGKLFF.